The sequence of this T cell receptor (beta chain) was determined in a study of blood T cell repertoires in COVID-19. Study context: Material from acute and convalescent COVID-19 was sourced from the United States, Italy and Spain. From T cells, B-cell-depleted T cells, or PBMCs came the material, which was cDNA or gDNA.

Original methodology: Nucleated cell number was recorded as an estimate derived from reference gene primer amplification. Libraries were prepared by immunoSEQ multiplex PCR; TCRdb keeps only in-frame clonotypes and omits some of them. Clonal size and the V and J genes are those of that table, whereas D and trimming came from the DNA. This table has some 130,000 clones, approximately 84% appearing once. Trimming took 3 bases from V and 1 from J, leaving 15 bases between them. Germline V lookup: CDR1 GTSNPN, CDR2 SVGIG (reference sequence). CDR3 length: 15 residues. This clonotype was obtained from a woman of 80 years or more with acute or convalescent COVID-19. This chain connects TRBV30 to TRBJ1-1, with no clear D. What was sequenced was peripheral blood. CDR3 sequence: CAWRAPGWENTEAFF. The CDR3 DNA reads as TGTGCCTGGAGGGCCCCGGGGTGGGAGAACACTGAAGCTTTCTTT.